Below, 4 T cell receptor beta chains from the same sample are listed, as sequenced in a study of shared clonotypes between healthy human individuals. Assay: immunoSEQ multiplex PCR; the TCRdb copy retains only in-frame clones and omits some. This table has about 2.3 million clones, just under 95% appearing once. Material: naive CD4+ T cells from PBMCs. Regarding subset: CD45RA+ positively selected. These receptors were taken from a man between 18 and 29 years old in good health. Some clones in this sample may be carry-over from other donors' samples.

V usage is TRBV18 and J usage is TRBJ2-5; TRBD1 aligns across 10 bases. Losses at the gene ends were 3 bases for V and 5 bases for J; bases not matched to a gene: 6. The CDR3 loop spans 15 amino acids. Germline V lookup: CDR1 KGHSH, CDR2 LQKENI. The CDR3: CASSPETGGTETQYF. The CDR3 nucleotides read TGTGCCAGCTCACCCGAGACAGGGGGCACGGAGACCCAGTACTTC.

The CDR3 region has the DNA TGTGCCAGCTCACCCGACCTAGCGGGAGGTTTTCAGTTGCACCAAGAGACCCAGTACTTC. Encoded protein: CASSPDLAGGFQLHQETQYF. The rearrangement uses TRBV18 and TRBJ2-5; 11 bases line up with TRBD2. Germline loops: CDR1 KGHSH, CDR2 LQKENI. The CDR3 runs 20 residues. Germline trimming cut 3 bases from V and 0 bases from J; bases unmatched to any gene: 15.

J is TRBJ2-3 and V is TRBV5-1, with 9 bases aligning to TRBD1. The CDR3 is 22 residues long. V was clipped by 0 bases and J by 2 bases; unmatched bases: 22. The V gene's germline CDR1 is SGHRS and CDR2 YFSETQ. As DNA, the CDR3 is TGCGCCAGCAGCTTGGCCCCAAAAACAGGGGGCAGGGCTGGATCCATCACAGATACGCAGTATTTT. Translation: CASSLAPKTGGRAGSITDTQYF. Full variable domain (rest looked up from reference TRBV5-1 and TRBJ2-3): KAGVTQTPRYLIKTRGQQVTLSCSPISGHRSVSWYQQTPGQGLQFLFEYFSETQRNKGNFPGRFSGRQFSNSRSEMNVSTLELGDSALYLCASSLAPKTGGRAGSITDTQYFGPGTRLTVL.

The table lists this clone with a count of one. The rearrangement uses TRBV6-5 and TRBJ1-2, with unresolved D. In germline, CDR1 is MNHEY, CDR2 SVGAGI. Trimming cost V 3 bases and J 7 bases, with 12 bases left between them. This CDR3 spans 13 amino acids. CDR3 DNA: TGTGCCAGCAGTTATCCCGGGGTTCCTGGCTACACCTTC. It encodes CASSYPGVPGYTF.